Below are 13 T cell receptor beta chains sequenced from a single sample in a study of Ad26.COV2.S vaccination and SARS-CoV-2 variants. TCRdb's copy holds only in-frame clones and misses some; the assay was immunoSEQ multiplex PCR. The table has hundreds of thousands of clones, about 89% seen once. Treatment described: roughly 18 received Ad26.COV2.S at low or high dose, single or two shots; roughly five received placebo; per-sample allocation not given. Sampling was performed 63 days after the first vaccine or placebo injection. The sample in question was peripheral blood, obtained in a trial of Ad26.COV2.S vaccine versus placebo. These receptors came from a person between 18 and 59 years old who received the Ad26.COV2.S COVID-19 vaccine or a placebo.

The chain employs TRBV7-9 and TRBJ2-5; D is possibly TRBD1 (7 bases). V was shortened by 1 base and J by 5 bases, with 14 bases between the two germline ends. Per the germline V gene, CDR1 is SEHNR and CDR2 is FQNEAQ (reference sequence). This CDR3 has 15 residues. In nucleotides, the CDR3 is TGTGCCAGCAGCTTAGGACAGCCAGGGGGGGAGACCCAGTACTTC. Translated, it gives CASSLGQPGGETQYF.

The CDR3 loop is CASSFDRANEQFF. The CDR3 DNA follows: TGTGCCAGCAGCTTCGACAGGGCGAATGAGCAGTTCTTC. The V and J genes are TRBV7-2 and TRBJ2-1; TRBD1 aligns across 7 bases. Germline V gives CDR1 SGHTA, CDR2 FQGNSA. With V trimmed by 3 bases and J by 7 bases, 3 bases remained unmatched. The CDR3 has 13 amino acids.

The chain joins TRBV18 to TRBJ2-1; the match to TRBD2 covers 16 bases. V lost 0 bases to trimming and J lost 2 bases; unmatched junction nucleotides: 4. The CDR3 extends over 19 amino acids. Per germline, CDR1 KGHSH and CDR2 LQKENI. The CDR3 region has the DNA TGTGCCAGCTCACCACCGGGACTAGCGGGGGGGCCAACCTACAATGAGCAGTTCTTC. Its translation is CASSPPGLAGGPTYNEQFF.

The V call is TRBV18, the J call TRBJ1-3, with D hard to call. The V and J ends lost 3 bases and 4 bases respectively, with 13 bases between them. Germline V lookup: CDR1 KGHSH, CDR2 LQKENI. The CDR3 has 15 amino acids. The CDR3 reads CASSPITREGNTIYF. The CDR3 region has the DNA TGTGCCAGCTCACCTATAACGCGTGAAGGAAACACCATATATTTT.

The CDR3 DNA is TGTGCCAGCAGCTTTCTTGCAGACAAAAACATTCAGTACTTC. Its translation: CASSFLADKNIQYF. The V gene is TRBV5-4, the J gene TRBJ2-4, with D hard to call. The V end lost 2 bases, the J end lost 3 bases, and 9 bases lay between the germline ends. The CDR3 is 14 amino acids. Germline V lookup: CDR1 SGHNT, CDR2 YYREEE (reference sequence).

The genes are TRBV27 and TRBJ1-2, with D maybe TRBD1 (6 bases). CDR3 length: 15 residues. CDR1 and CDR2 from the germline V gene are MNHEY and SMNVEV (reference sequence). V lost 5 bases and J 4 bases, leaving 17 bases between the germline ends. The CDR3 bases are TGTGCCAGCAGTCCGATACAGGGTAACCGCTATGGCTACACCTTC. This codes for CASSPIQGNRYGYTF.

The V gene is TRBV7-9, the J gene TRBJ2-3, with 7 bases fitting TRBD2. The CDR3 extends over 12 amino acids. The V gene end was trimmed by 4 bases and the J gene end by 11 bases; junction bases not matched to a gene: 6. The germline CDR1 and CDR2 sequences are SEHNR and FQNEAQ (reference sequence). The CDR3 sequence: CASSSSGLKQYF. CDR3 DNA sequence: TGTGCCAGCAGCTCGTCGGGACTAAAGCAGTATTTT.

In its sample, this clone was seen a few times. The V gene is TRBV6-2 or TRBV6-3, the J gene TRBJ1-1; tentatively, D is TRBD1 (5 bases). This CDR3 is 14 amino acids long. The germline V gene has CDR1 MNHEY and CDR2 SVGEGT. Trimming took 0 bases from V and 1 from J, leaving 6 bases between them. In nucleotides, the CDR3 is TGTGCCAGCAGTTACTCAACAGGGAACACTGAAGCTTTCTTT. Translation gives CASSYSTGNTEAFF.

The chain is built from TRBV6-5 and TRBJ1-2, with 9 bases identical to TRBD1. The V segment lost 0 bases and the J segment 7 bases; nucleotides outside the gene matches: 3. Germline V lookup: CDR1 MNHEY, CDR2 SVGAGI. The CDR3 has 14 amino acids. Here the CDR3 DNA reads TGTGCCAGCAGTTACTCCGGGACAGGGTCTGGCTACACCTTC. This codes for CASSYSGTGSGYTF.

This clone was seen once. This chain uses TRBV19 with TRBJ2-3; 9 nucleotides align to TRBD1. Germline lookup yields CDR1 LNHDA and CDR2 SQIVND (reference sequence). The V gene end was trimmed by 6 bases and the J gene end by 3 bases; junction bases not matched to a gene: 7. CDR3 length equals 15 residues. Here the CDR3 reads CASRNTGGGTDTQYF. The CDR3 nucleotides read TGTGCCAGTAGAAACACAGGGGGCGGTACAGATACGCAGTATTTT.

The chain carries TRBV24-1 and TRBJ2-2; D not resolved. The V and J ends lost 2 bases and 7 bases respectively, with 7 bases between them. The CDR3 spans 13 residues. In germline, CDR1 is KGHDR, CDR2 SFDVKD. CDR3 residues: CATSDSMVGELFF. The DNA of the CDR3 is TGTGCCACCAGTGATTCAATGGTCGGGGAGCTGTTTTTT.

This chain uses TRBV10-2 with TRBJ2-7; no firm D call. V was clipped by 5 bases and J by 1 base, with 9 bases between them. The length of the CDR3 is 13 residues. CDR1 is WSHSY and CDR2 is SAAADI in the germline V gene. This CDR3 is CASSPGPSYEQYF. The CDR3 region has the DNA TGCGCCAGCAGTCCCGGGCCATCCTACGAGCAGTACTTC.

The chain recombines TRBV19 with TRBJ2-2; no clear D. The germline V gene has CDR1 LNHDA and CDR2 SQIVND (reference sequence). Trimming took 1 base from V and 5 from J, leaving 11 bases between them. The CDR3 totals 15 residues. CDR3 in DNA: TGTGCCAGTAGTATAGGTGACGCCTATACCGGGGAGCTGTTTTTT. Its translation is CASSIGDAYTGELFF.